The 21 T cell receptor beta chains presented below share a single source sample, sequenced in a study of patients and donors after allogeneic stem cell transplantation. TCRdb independently ran MiXCR on the RT-PCR reads; one entry per CDR3 protein. The sample has about 960,000 distinct CDR3 sequences; roughly 18% are singletons. The sequenced material came from blood, either unsorted or a sorted T cell fraction (not recorded which). The receptors originated from a human donor who was either an allogeneic HSCT recipient or a stem cell or donor lymphocyte infusion donor (not recorded which). It is not recorded whose cells these are; they may come from a transplant donor.

This chain connects TRBV27 to TRBJ1-6; D is uncertain. The germline V and J ends were trimmed by 4 bases and 11 bases, with 15 bases remaining between them. CDR3 size: 14 residues. Germline V lookup: CDR1 MNHEY, CDR2 SMNVEV (reference sequence). The CDR3: CASSSRPVITPLHF. As DNA, the CDR3 is TGTGCCAGCAGTTCCCGCCCCGTTATTACACCCCTCCACTTT.

The chain employs TRBV6-5 and TRBJ1-2, with D tentatively TRBD1 (6 bases). The V end lost 0 bases, the J end lost 0 bases, and 17 bases lay between the germline ends. Per the germline V gene, CDR1 is MNHEY and CDR2 is SVGAGI. The CDR3 contains 18 residues. In nucleotides, the CDR3 is TGTGCCAGCAGTTACTCGATTGGGGGGCCCTACTCTAACTATGGCTACACCTTC. It codes for CASSYSIGGPYSNYGYTF.

The gene calls are TRBV12-5 and TRBJ2-7, with 7 bases fitting TRBD2. From germline, CDR1 is LGHNT and CDR2 FRNRAP. The J segment lost 6 bases and the V segment lost 4 bases, leaving 6 bases of the junction unmatched. This CDR3 is 13 amino acids long. The CDR3 reads CASGSRWGGEQYF. Here the CDR3 DNA reads TGTGCTAGTGGTTCCCGGTGGGGGGGCGAGCAGTACTTC.

This clonotype was seen more than once but under ten times. The rearrangement uses TRBV27 and TRBJ2-3, with D maybe TRBD1 (6 bases). The CDR3 is made up of 15 amino acids. V dropped 3 bases and J dropped 1 base, with 11 bases sitting between them. Germline V lookup: CDR1 MNHEY, CDR2 SMNVEV (reference sequence). The CDR3 is CASSFVGARTDTQYF. Here the CDR3 DNA reads TGTGCCAGCAGTTTCGTGGGGGCTCGCACAGATACGCAGTATTTT.

With respect to this clonotype: One junction end does not reproduce the germline sequence, and a read error may be involved. The genes are TRBV5-1 and TRBJ2-4, with 7 bases lining up with TRBD1. Germline V gene data show CDR1 as SGHRS and CDR2 as YFSETQ. The CDR3 loop spans 17 amino acids. CDR3: CASSLVYRGPAKNIQYF. CDR3 bases: TGCGCCAGCAGTTTGGTCTATAGGGGGCCAGCCAAAAACATTCAGTACTTC.

The chain joins TRBV29-1 to TRBJ2-5, with D perhaps being TRBD1 or TRBD2 (5 bases each). Germline lookup yields CDR1 SQVTM and CDR2 ANQGSEA. Trimming removed 6 bases at V and 2 bases at J, with 10 bases between. This CDR3 is 12 amino acids long. The CDR3 region has the DNA TGCAGCGTGCTAGAGGGGCAAGAGACCCAGTACTTC. Translating gives CSVLEGQETQYF.

This clonotype was detected a few times. V and J are TRBV5-6 and TRBJ2-7, with unresolved D. This CDR3 has 14 residues. With 2 bases removed from V and 4 bases from J, the gap between germline ends came to 13 bases. Germline V gives CDR1 SGHDT, CDR2 YYEEEE. CDR3 region: CASSFSQHLYEQYF. For the CDR3, the DNA is TGTGCCAGCAGCTTTTCCCAGCATTTATACGAGCAGTACTTC.

CDR3 bases: TGTGCCATCAGTGAATGGGGGAGGGCCACCGATACGCAGTATTTT. Residues: CAISEWGRATDTQYF. The V call is TRBV10-3, the J call TRBJ2-3, with TRBD2 identical over 7 bases. There are 15 residues in the CDR3. After removal of 3 bases from V and 6 bases from J, the junction contained 9 bases not matched to a gene. Germline lookup yields CDR1 ENHRY and CDR2 SYGVKD.

This clonotype has just a few counts. The chain combines TRBV2 with TRBJ2-1; no definite D call. Trimming removed 4 bases at V and 4 bases at J, with 8 bases between. Looked up from germline, CDR1 is SNHLY and CDR2 is FYNNEI. This CDR3 is built from 13 residues. The CDR3 reads CASSAAGYNEQFF. DNA for the CDR3: TGTGCCAGCAGTGCAGCCGGTTACAATGAGCAGTTCTTC.

The sample holds a few counts of this clonotype. V usage is TRBV20-1 and J usage is TRBJ2-3, with 10 bases aligning to TRBD1. The germline CDR1 and CDR2 sequences are DFQATT and SNEGSKA (reference sequence). The CDR3 sequence is 14 residues long. J lost 4 bases, V lost 3 bases, and 4 bases had no gene match. The CDR3 region is CSASSGQGADTQYF. CDR3 nucleotide sequence: TGCAGTGCTAGCTCTGGACAGGGGGCAGATACGCAGTATTTT.

The V and J genes are TRBV4-3 and TRBJ1-5, with 7 bases lining up with TRBD1. There are 16 residues in the CDR3. With V trimmed by 0 bases and J by 6 bases, 8 bases remained unmatched. The germline gives CDR1 LGHNA, CDR2 YSLEER. The CDR3: CASSQDSGGGPQPQHF. DNA of the CDR3: TGCGCCAGCAGCCAAGACTCAGGGGGGGGTCCTCAGCCCCAGCATTTT.

This chain uses TRBV18 with TRBJ1-1; tentatively, D is TRBD1 (5 bases). This CDR3 spans 15 amino acids. Trimming stripped 3 bases from V and 0 bases from J, with 11 bases between. Germline-derived CDR1 and CDR2 are KGHSH and LQKENI. The CDR3: CASSPGLQVNTEAFF. The CDR3 DNA reads as TGTGCCAGCTCACCGGGCCTACAGGTGAACACTGAAGCTTTCTTT.

The chain recombines TRBV18 with TRBJ2-4; D is unresolved. Looked up from germline, CDR1 is KGHSH and CDR2 is LQKENI. Trimming took off 0 bases at V and 0 bases at J, with 9 bases between the two ends. The CDR3 consists of 16 residues. The CDR3 is CASSPPESLAKNIQYF. The CDR3 nucleotides are TGTGCCAGCTCACCACCAGAGAGTCTAGCCAAAAACATTCAGTACTTC.

This clonotype was seen a handful of times. This sequence joins TRBV7-2 and TRBJ1-5; TRBD1 is a possible D gene (5 bases). This CDR3 has 14 residues. Deletions cut 2 bases from V and 5 bases from J, with 10 bases between. From germline, CDR1 is SGHTA and CDR2 FQGNSA. CDR3 residues: CASSLITGDQPQHF. DNA of the CDR3: TGTGCCAGCAGCTTAATCACAGGCGATCAGCCCCAGCATTTT.

This clonotype was observed a few times. The chain joins TRBV6-1 to TRBJ2-2; the D call may be TRBD1 or TRBD2 (5 bases each). The CDR3 spans 17 residues. V was shortened by 7 bases and J by 5 bases, with 23 bases between the two germline ends. CDR1 and CDR2 (germline): MNHNS, SASEGT. CDR3 DNA sequence: TGTGCCAGCACCCTAAGATTGGGACCGGGCGGGACCGGGGAGCTGTTTTTT. Translating it yields CASTLRLGPGGTGELFF.

This clonotype has only a few counts. V gene TRBV6-1 combines with J gene TRBJ1-6; 10 bases map to TRBD1. Germline loops: CDR1 MNHNS, CDR2 SASEGT. The junction had 6 bases not matched to a gene; V was cut back by 7 bases and J by 12 bases. The CDR3 contains 13 residues. CDR3 amino acids: CASNGQGGVPLHF. CDR3 in DNA: TGTGCCAGCAACGGACAGGGGGGTGTACCCCTCCACTTT.

This clonotype was counted a few times. J is TRBJ2-3 and V is TRBV4-1, with 8 bases identical to TRBD2. CDR3 length: 15 amino acids. Trimming at V came to 6 bases and at J to 2 bases, leaving 7 bases not matched to a gene. Germline-derived CDR1 and CDR2 are MGHRA and YSYEKL. CDR3 DNA sequence: TGCGCCAGCAGACAAATAGCGGGGCCCACAGATACGCAGTATTTT. This translates into CASRQIAGPTDTQYF.

CDR3 region: CASSMIQGNYGYTF. The CDR3 bases are TGTGCCAGCAGCATGATTCAGGGTAACTATGGCTACACCTTC. The chain uses TRBV9 and TRBJ1-2; a weak D match, TRBD1 (5 bases). Germline CDR1 SGDLS, CDR2 YYNGEE. Trimming cost V 4 bases and J 1 base, with 11 bases left between them. This CDR3 is built from 14 residues. Complete variable domain (other parts from reference TRBV9 and TRBJ1-2): DSGVTQTPKHLITATGQRVTLRCSPRSGDLSVYWYQQSLDQGLQFLIQYYNGEERAKGNILERFSAQQFPDLHSELNLSSLELGDSALYFCASSMIQGNYGYTFGSGTRLTVV.

This clonotype was seen only a few times. V gene TRBV29-1 combines with J gene TRBJ1-2, with D perhaps matching TRBD1 (6 bases). Germline-derived CDR1 and CDR2 are SQVTM and ANQGSEA. The V and J ends lost 1 base and 2 bases respectively, with 26 bases between them. This CDR3 spans 19 amino acids. The CDR3 bases are TGCAGCGTTGAAGCACGCCGCCGGGACCGAGGGGGTCCCAACTATGGCTACACCTTC. Protein sequence: CSVEARRRDRGGPNYGYTF.

This chain links TRBV29-1 with TRBJ1-2; D gene ambiguous. Trimming pared 5 bases from V and 3 bases from J, leaving 10 bases between. There are 12 residues in the CDR3. CDR1 and CDR2 (germline): SQVTM, ANQGSEA. The CDR3 loop reads CSVMTEYYGYTF. The CDR3 coding sequence is TGCAGCGTTATGACGGAATACTATGGCTACACCTTC.

This clonotype was recorded a few times. The gene calls are TRBV9 and TRBJ2-7, with a weak D call TRBD1 (5 bases). Trimming shortened V by 3 bases and J by 3 bases, and 16 bases separated the two germline ends. Germline CDR1 and CDR2: SGDLS and YYNGEE. The CDR3 totals 15 residues. The CDR3: CASSGRQGPGYEQYF. The CDR3 DNA reads TGTGCCAGCAGCGGACGCCAGGGTCCGGGCTACGAGCAGTACTTC.